This entry lists 2 T cell receptor beta chains sequenced from one sample in a study of PD-1 blockade in classical Hodgkin lymphoma. Each patient relapsed following autologous stem cell transplantation, and prior brentuximab vedotin exposure differed. Libraries were prepared by immunoSEQ multiplex PCR; TCRdb keeps only in-frame clonotypes and omits some of them. Of around 21,000 clones in the sample, 70% to 80% were seen once. The sequencing here drew on peripheral blood mononuclear cells (PBMCs), taken at baseline. The origin of the receptors is a human donor with classical Hodgkin lymphoma.

The chain links TRBV14 to TRBJ2-3; TRBD1 might be the D (5 bases). The CDR3 loop spans 15 amino acids. The V and J ends lost 5 bases and 3 bases respectively, with 15 bases between them. CDR1 and CDR2 from the germline V gene are SGHDN and FVKESK. CDR3 bases: TGTGCCAGCAGCTATCAGGGATTGGGTACAGATACGCAGTATTTT. It yields the protein CASSYQGLGTDTQYF.

V gene TRBV14 combines with J gene TRBJ2-7; 11 bases agree with TRBD2. Germline V gene sequence: CDR1 SGHDN, CDR2 FVKESK. Trimming at V came to 4 bases and at J to 6 bases, leaving 5 bases not matched to a gene. CDR3 length: 14 residues. The CDR3 is CASSLSGGASEQYF. Written as DNA, the CDR3 is TGTGCCAGCAGCCTTAGCGGGGGGGCCTCCGAGCAGTACTTC.